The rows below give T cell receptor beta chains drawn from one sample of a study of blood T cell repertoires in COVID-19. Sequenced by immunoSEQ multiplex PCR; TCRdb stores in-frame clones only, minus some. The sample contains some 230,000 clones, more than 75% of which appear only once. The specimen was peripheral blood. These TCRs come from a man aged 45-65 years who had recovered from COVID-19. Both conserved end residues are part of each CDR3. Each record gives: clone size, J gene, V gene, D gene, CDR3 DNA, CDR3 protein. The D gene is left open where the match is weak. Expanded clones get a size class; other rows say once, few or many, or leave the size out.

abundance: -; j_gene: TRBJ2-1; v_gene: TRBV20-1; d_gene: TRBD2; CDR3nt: TGCAGTGCTAGTATATTAGCGGGTAAAGGGGATGAGCAGTTCTTC; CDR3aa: CSASILAGKGDEQFF
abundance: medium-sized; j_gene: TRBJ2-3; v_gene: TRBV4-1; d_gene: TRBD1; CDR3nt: TGCGCCAGCAGCCAGGGGGACAGGGACATCGGTACGCAGTATTTT; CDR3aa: CASSQGDRDIGTQYF
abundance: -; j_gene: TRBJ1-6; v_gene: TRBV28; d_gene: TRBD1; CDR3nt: TGTGCCAGCAGTTCTCCCGGGACAGGGAATAATTCACCCCTCCACTTT; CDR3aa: CASSSPGTGNNSPLHF
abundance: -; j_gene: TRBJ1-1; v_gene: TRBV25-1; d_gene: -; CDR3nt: TGTGCCAGCAGTGAAATGCGGACAATTGGAAACACTGAAGCTTTCTTT; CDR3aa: CASSEMRTIGNTEAFF
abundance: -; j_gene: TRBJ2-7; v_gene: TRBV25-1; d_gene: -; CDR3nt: TGTGCCAGCGGCGACAGGACCTACGAGCAGTACTTC; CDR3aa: CASGDRTYEQYF
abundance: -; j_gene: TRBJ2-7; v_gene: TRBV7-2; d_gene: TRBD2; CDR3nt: TGTGCCAGCAGCTTCGTAGCGGGAGGCGAGCAGTACTTC; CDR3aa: CASSFVAGGEQYF
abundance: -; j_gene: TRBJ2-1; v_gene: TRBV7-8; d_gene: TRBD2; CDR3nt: TGTGCCAGCAGCATGGGACTAGCGGGAGGTGAGGAGCAGTTCTTC; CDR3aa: CASSMGLAGGEEQFF
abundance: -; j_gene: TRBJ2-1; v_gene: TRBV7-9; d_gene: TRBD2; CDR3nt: TGTGCCAGCAGCTCGAGCGGGACTGTTTACAATGAGCAGTTCTTC; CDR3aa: CASSSSGTVYNEQFF
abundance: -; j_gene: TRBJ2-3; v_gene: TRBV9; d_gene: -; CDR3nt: TGTGCCAGCAGCGTAGTGGGAGTGCCGCAGTATTTT; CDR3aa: CASSVVGVPQYF
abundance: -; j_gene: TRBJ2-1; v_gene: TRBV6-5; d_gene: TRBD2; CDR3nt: TGTGCCAGCAGACCGGGGACTAGCGGGAGCGATGAGCAGTTCTTC; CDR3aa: CASRPGTSGSDEQFF
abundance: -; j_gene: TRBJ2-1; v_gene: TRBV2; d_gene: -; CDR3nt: TGTGCCAGCAGTGAGCGTGGAGCTACTGGCTACAATGAGCAGTTCTTC; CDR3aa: CASSERGATGYNEQFF
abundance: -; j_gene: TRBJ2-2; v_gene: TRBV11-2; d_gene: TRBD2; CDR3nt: TGTGCCAGCAGCTTAGCAGCGGGAGGAGGAAACACCGGGGAGCTGTTTTTT; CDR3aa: CASSLAAGGGNTGELFF
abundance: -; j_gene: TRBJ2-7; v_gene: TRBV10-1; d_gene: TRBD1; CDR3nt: TGCGCCAGCGTACCGACCGGGACAGGGGGCTCCTACGAGCAGTACTTC; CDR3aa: CASVPTGTGGSYEQYF
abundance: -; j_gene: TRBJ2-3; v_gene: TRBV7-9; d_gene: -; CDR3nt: TGTGCCAGCTTCTCCATCGGAGCGACCGATACGCAGTATTTT; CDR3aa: CASFSIGATDTQYF
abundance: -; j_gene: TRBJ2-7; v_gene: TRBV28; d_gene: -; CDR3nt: TGTGCCAGCAGTTTAAACAGGGCCTACGAGCAGTACTTC; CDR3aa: CASSLNRAYEQYF
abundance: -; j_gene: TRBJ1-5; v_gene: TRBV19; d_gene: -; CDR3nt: TGTGCCAGTAGTATCCCCTTCACGGGAACCAATCAGCCCCAGCATTTT; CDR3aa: CASSIPFTGTNQPQHF
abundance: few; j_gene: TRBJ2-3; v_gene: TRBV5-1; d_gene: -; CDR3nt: TGCGCCAGCGCAGGGCGCCAGAGGTCAGATACGCAGTATTTT; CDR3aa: CASAGRQRSDTQYF
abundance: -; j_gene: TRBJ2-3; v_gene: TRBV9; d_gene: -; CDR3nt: TGTGCCAGCAGCGTCCCGACAGGTCCCACAGATACGCAGTATTTT; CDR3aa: CASSVPTGPTDTQYF
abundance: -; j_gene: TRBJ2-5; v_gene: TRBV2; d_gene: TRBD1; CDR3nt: TGTGCCAGCCGAAGACAGGGGTTTTTAGCAGAGACCCAGTACTTC; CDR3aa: CASRRQGFLAETQYF
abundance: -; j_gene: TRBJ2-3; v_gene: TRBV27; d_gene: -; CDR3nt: TGTGCCAGCAGTTTAACGTGGACGGGAAGCACAGATACGCAGTATTTT; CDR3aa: CASSLTWTGSTDTQYF
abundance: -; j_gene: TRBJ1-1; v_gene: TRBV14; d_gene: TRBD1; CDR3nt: TGTGCCAGCAGCAAGGACAGGGGGAACACTGAAGCTTTCTTT; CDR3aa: CASSKDRGNTEAFF
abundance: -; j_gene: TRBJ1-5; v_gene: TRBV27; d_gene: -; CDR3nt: TGTGCCAGCAGTTTACTCCGCAATCAGCCCCAGCATTTT; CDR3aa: CASSLLRNQPQHF
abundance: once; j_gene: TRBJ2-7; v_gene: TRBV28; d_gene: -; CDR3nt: TGTGCCAGCAGTTTTGCCAGGGGATATTACGAGCAGTACTTC; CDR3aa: CASSFARGYYEQYF
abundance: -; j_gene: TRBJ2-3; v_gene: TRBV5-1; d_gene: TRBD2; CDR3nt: TGCGCCAGCAGTAGCGGGGGTAGCACAGATACGCAGTATTTT; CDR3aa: CASSSGGSTDTQYF
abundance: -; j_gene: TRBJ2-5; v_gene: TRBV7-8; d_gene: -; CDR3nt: TGTGCCAGCAGCTCATACGGGGGATCAGAGACCCAGTACTTC; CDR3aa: CASSSYGGSETQYF
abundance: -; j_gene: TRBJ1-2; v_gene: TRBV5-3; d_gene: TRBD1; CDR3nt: TGTGCCAGAAGGTGGGGGACAGCAACTAACTATGGCTACACCTTC; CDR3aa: CARRWGTATNYGYTF
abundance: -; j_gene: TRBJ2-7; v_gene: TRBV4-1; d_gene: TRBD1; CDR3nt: TGCGCCAGCAGCCAAGCGGACAGGGTTTACGAGCAGTACTTC; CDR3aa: CASSQADRVYEQYF
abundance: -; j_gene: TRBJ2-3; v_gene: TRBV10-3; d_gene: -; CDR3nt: TGTGCCATCAGTGAGTCGGGGACATCCACAGATACGCAGTATTTT; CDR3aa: CAISESGTSTDTQYF
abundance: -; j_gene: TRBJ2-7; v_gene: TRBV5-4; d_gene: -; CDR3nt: TGTGCCAGCAGCTTGGGACTGGCAAGAGATTACGAGCAGTACTTC; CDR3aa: CASSLGLARDYEQYF
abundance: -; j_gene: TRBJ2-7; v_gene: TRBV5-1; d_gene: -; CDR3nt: TGCGCCAGCAGCTTGGTGAGGAGACCTCGGGACGAGCAGTACTTC; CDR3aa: CASSLVRRPRDEQYF
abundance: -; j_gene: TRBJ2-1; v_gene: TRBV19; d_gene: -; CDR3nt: TGTGCCAGTAGTCCCCAGAGCGGGAATGAGCAGTTCTTC; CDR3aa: CASSPQSGNEQFF
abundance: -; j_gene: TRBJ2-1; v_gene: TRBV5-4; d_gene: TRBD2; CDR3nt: TGTGCCAGCAGCTTGCGCACGGGAGGGCGGAATGAGCAGTTCTTC; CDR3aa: CASSLRTGGRNEQFF
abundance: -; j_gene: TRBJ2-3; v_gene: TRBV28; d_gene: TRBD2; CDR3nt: TGTGCCAGCAGCCGGGTTAGCGGGAGGATAGATACGCAGTATTTT; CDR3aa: CASSRVSGRIDTQYF
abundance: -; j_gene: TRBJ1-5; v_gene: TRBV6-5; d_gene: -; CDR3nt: TGTGCCAGCAGTTACGCCGCGGGAAGCAATCAGCCCCAGCATTTT; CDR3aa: CASSYAAGSNQPQHF
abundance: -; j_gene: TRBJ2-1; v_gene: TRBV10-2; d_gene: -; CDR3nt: TGCGCCAGCAGTGCTGAGGGAGTTAGTGAGCAGTTCTTC; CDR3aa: CASSAEGVSEQFF
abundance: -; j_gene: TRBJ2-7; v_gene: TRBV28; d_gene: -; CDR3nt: TGTGCCAGCAGGCAGGCTTCTCTTACCTACGAGCAGTACTTC; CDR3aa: CASRQASLTYEQYF
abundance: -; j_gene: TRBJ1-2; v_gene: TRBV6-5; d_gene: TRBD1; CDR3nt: TGTGCCAGCAGCCAAAGACAGGGCTACTATGGCTACACCTTC; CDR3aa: CASSQRQGYYGYTF
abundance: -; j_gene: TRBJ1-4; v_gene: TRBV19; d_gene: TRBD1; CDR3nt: TGTGCCAGTAGTTTCGCCGGGACAGCTAATGAAAAACTGTTTTTT; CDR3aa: CASSFAGTANEKLFF
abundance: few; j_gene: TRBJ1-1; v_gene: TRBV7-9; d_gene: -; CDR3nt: TGTGCCAGCAGCCCGGGACTCCGTATCAAGTCGGGCGCTAACACTGAAGCTTTCTTT; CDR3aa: CASSPGLRIKSGANTEAFF
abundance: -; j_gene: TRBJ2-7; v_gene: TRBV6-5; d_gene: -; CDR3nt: TGTGCCAGCAGTTCCCCGGGACACCTAAGCTCCTACGAGCAGTACTTC; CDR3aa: CASSSPGHLSSYEQYF
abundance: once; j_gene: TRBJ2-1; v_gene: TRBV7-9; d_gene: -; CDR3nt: TGTGCCAGCAGCGAAAACCCGGAGGTGGGCAATGAGCAGTTCTTC; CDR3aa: CASSENPEVGNEQFF
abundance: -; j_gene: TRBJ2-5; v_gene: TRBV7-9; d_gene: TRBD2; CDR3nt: TGTGCCAGCAGCTTAAATGTTGCGGGAGGGCGGGAGACCCAGTACTTC; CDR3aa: CASSLNVAGGRETQYF
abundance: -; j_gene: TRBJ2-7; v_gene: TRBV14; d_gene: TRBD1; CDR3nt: TGTGCCAGCAGCCGCTTCAGGACAGGTTTGATTTCCTACGAGCAGTACTTC; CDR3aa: CASSRFRTGLISYEQYF
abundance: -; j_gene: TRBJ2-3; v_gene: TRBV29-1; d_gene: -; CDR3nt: TGCAGCGTTGGGGCTGCCCGATGGGCAGATACGCAGTATTTT; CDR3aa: CSVGAARWADTQYF
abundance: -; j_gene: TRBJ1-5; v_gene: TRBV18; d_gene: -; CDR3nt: TGTGCCAGCTCACCCGGATCGGGTAGTAGGCAGCCCCAGCATTTT; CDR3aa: CASSPGSGSRQPQHF
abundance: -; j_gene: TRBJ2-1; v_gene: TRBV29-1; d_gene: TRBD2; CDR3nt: TGCAGCGTGGGGGGGTCTGGGCAGTTCTTC; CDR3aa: CSVGGSGQFF